Below are 32 T cell receptor beta chains sequenced from a single sample in a study of T cell changes during pregnancy in multiple sclerosis. Generated by immunoSEQ multiplex PCR, the TCRdb table keeps only in-frame clones and is missing some. The sample consists of around 75,000 clones, over 85% of them appearing once. This material consisted of CD4+ T cells from peripheral blood mononuclear cells, taken after pregnancy. The receptors originated from a female donor with multiple sclerosis, enrolled in a pregnancy study.

The chain employs TRBV19 and TRBJ1-1; TRBD1 agrees at 7 bases. Per germline, CDR1 LNHDA and CDR2 SQIVND (reference sequence). Losses at the gene ends were 7 bases for V and 4 bases for J; bases not matched to a gene: 9. The CDR3 is made up of 14 amino acids. The CDR3 protein is CASTKRPGGTEAFF. CDR3 sequence (DNA): TGTGCCAGTACCAAGAGGCCAGGGGGCACTGAAGCTTTCTTT.

This chain connects TRBV5-1 to TRBJ2-7, with 9 bases aligning to TRBD1. Unmatched junction bases numbered 11, after V lost 3 bases and J lost 1 base. Per germline, CDR1 SGHRS and CDR2 YFSETQ. The CDR3 loop spans 17 amino acids. The CDR3 protein is CASSSTQAGTGSYEQYF. The CDR3 DNA sequence: TGCGCCAGCAGCTCGACCCAAGCCGGGACAGGGTCCTACGAGCAGTACTTC. Full variable domain (outside the CDR3, taken from reference TRBV5-1 and TRBJ2-7): KAGVTQTPRYLIKTRGQQVTLSCSPISGHRSVSWYQQTPGQGLQFLFEYFSETQRNKGNFPGRFSGRQFSNSRSEMNVSTLELGDSALYLCASSSTQAGTGSYEQYFGPGTRLTVT.

V is TRBV25-1 and J is TRBJ2-1, with 10 bases identical to TRBD1. The germline CDR1 and CDR2 sequences are MGHDK and SYGVNS. V was pared by 7 bases and J by 4 bases, with 10 bases of the junction left unmatched. This CDR3 has 16 residues. The CDR3 reads CASISPTGGLYNEQFF. The CDR3 bases are TGTGCCAGCATTTCGCCGACAGGGGGCCTGTACAATGAGCAGTTCTTC.

The chain combines TRBV28 with TRBJ2-7; 8 bases are shared with TRBD1. The germline V gene encodes CDR1 MDHEN and CDR2 SYDVKM. Losses at the gene ends were 4 bases for V and 2 bases for J; bases not matched to a gene: 4. CDR3 length: 14 residues. The CDR3 sequence: CASSSTGDTYEQYF. The DNA of the CDR3 is TGTGCCAGCAGTTCGACAGGGGACACCTACGAGCAGTACTTC.

V usage is TRBV5-1 and J usage is TRBJ2-2; D perhaps matches TRBD2 (6 bases). Trimming removed 1 base from V and 7 bases from J, with 11 bases in between. CDR1 is SGHRS, CDR2 YFSETQ, per germline. This CDR3 is built from 14 residues. The CDR3 DNA reads as TGCGCCAGCAGCTTGTCGAGGGGAGGCGGGGAGCTGTTTTTT. Its protein product is CASSLSRGGGELFF.

The gene calls are TRBV7-9 and TRBJ1-1, with D perhaps matching TRBD1 (6 bases). Germline CDR1 SEHNR, CDR2 FQNEAQ (reference sequence). The CDR3 is 14 amino acids. The ends were cut back, 1 base at V and 6 bases at J, with 12 bases in the middle. DNA of the CDR3: TGTGCCAGCAGCTTAGAGGGGGAGGGTCCTGAAGCTTTCTTT. Protein sequence: CASSLEGEGPEAFF. Supplemented by reference TRBV7-9 and TRBJ1-1, the full variable domain reads DTGVSQNPRHKITKRGQNVTFRCDPISEHNRLYWYRQTLGQGPEFLTYFQNEAQLEKSRLLSDRFSAERPKGSFSTLEIQRTEQGDSAMYLCASSLEGEGPEAFFGQGTRLTVV.

The chain couples TRBV27 to TRBJ2-2; 7 bases match TRBD1. Germline values: CDR1 MNHEY, CDR2 SMNVEV (reference sequence). The CDR3 is made up of 16 amino acids. Trimming at V came to 10 bases and at J to 4 bases, leaving 15 bases not matched to a gene. The CDR3 region has the DNA TGTGCCACCAGAGGTCGACAGGGATGGTCCACCGGGGAGCTGTTTTTT. It yields the protein CATRGRQGWSTGELFF.

V gene TRBV7-2 combines with J gene TRBJ2-7; D is perhaps TRBD1 (5 bases). The CDR3 has 13 residues. CDR1 is SGHTA and CDR2 is FQGNSA in the germline V gene. Trimming removed 1 base at V and 3 bases at J, with 7 bases between. The chain's CDR3 is CASSLVGVYEQYF. The CDR3 DNA reads as TGTGCCAGCAGCTTAGTAGGGGTCTACGAGCAGTACTTC.

The chain employs TRBV9 and TRBJ1-2; TRBD1 is a possible D gene (5 bases). The length of the CDR3 is 15 residues. Per germline, CDR1 SGDLS and CDR2 YYNGEE. Trimming cost V 4 bases and J 6 bases, with 19 bases left between them. CDR3 sequence: CASSPDVRGLNGYTF. The CDR3 bases are TGTGCCAGCAGCCCAGATGTAAGGGGCCTCAATGGCTACACCTTC.

This rearrangement joins TRBV5-1 to TRBJ2-1; 7 positions agree with TRBD2. The CDR3 is 15 residues long. Trimming at V came to 2 bases and at J to 2 bases, leaving 4 bases not matched to a gene. The germline gives CDR1 SGHRS, CDR2 YFSETQ. CDR3 region: CASSLAGPTYNEQFF. CDR3 bases: TGCGCCAGCAGCTTAGCGGGGCCTACCTACAATGAGCAGTTCTTC.

The chain uses TRBV11-2 and TRBJ2-7; D might be TRBD1 (6 bases). The CDR3 totals 13 residues. CDR1 and CDR2 (germline): SGHAT, FQNNGV. V lost 2 bases to trimming and J lost 6 bases, with 11 bases between them. This CDR3 reads CASSLISGVEQYF. For the CDR3, the DNA is TGTGCCAGCAGCTTAATTTCAGGGGTCGAGCAGTACTTC.

The V gene is TRBV19, the J gene TRBJ2-1; 9 positions match TRBD1. Losses at the gene ends were 4 bases for V and 4 bases for J; bases not matched to a gene: 8. Germline CDR1 LNHDA, CDR2 SQIVND (reference sequence). The CDR3 spans 16 residues. CDR3 DNA: TGTGCCAGTAGTACGGGGACAGGGATACCATACAATGAGCAGTTCTTC. Protein product: CASSTGTGIPYNEQFF.

The chain is built from TRBV7-2 and TRBJ2-7; 9 bases fit TRBD1. This CDR3 region has 17 residues. V shed 5 bases and J 0 bases; nucleotides not matched to a gene: 11. Germline-derived CDR1 and CDR2 are SGHTA and FQGNSA. The CDR3 DNA sequence: TGTGCCAGCAGCCGCTCCGGGACAGGGACCCACTCCTACGAGCAGTACTTC. Translated: CASSRSGTGTHSYEQYF.

This clone was detected only once. J is TRBJ2-7 and V is TRBV5-1, with TRBD2 identical over 12 bases. J gave up 5 bases and V 9 bases, and 15 bases lay outside the gene matches. Germline V gives CDR1 SGHRS, CDR2 YFSETQ. The CDR3 is 16 residues long. The CDR3 loop is CATSAGLAGGVHEQYF. CDR3 sequence (DNA): TGCGCCACCTCCGCGGGGCTAGCGGGAGGGGTACACGAGCAGTACTTC.

V is TRBV7-9 and J is TRBJ2-3, with 8 bases matching TRBD1. The CDR3 covers 15 residues. Germline V gene sequence: CDR1 SEHNR, CDR2 FQNEAQ (reference sequence). With 3 bases clipped from V and 4 bases from J, the junction kept 6 bases outside the gene matches. For the CDR3, the DNA is TGTGCCAGCAGCTTCGGACAGGGAAGGTCAGATACGCAGTATTTT. Protein: CASSFGQGRSDTQYF.

The rearrangement links TRBV18 to TRBJ2-5; TRBD2 matches 12 bases. The CDR3 contains 18 residues. The trim removed 5 bases at V and 4 bases at J, leaving 14 bases unmatched. Germline values: CDR1 KGHSH, CDR2 LQKENI. CDR3 in amino acids: CASSILAGGPPPGETQYF. The DNA for the CDR3 is TGTGCCAGCTCAATTCTAGCGGGAGGGCCCCCGCCAGGAGAGACCCAGTACTTC.

The chain is built from TRBV2 and TRBJ2-5, with D perhaps TRBD1 (5 bases). V gave up 8 bases and J gave up 4 bases, with 14 bases separating them. The CDR3 covers 13 residues. The V gene's germline CDR1 is SNHLY and CDR2 FYNNEI. CDR3 coding DNA: TGTGCCAGCCGGAGTTCAGGGATAGAGACCCAGTACTTC. As protein: CASRSSGIETQYF.

This clone was counted a single time. The V call is TRBV5-1, the J call TRBJ2-2, with TRBD2 matching over 10 bases. Trimming removed 5 bases from V and 1 base from J; junction bases left unmatched: 2. Looked up from germline, CDR1 is SGHRS and CDR2 is YFSETQ. The CDR3 is 15 amino acids. The CDR3 nucleotides are TGCGCCAGCAGACTAGCGGGATTGAACACCGGGGAGCTGTTTTTT. This codes for CASRLAGLNTGELFF. Looking up the rest from reference TRBV5-1 and TRBJ2-2 gives the full variable domain: KAGVTQTPRYLIKTRGQQVTLSCSPISGHRSVSWYQQTPGQGLQFLFEYFSETQRNKGNFPGRFSGRQFSNSRSEMNVSTLELGDSALYLCASRLAGLNTGELFFGEGSRLTVL.

The chain employs TRBV5-8 and TRBJ1-2; possibly TRBD1 for D (5 bases). The V gene lost 4 bases and the J gene lost 4 bases, with 14 bases spanning the gap. Germline CDR1 is SGHTS and CDR2 is YDEGEE. CDR3 length: 14 amino acids. CDR3: CASSPTDSGYGYTF. The DNA of the CDR3 is TGTGCCAGCAGCCCCACCGACAGTGGCTATGGCTACACCTTC.

The chain is built from TRBV7-8 and TRBJ2-7, with D possibly being TRBD1 (6 bases). V lost 0 bases to trimming and J lost 0 bases, with 12 bases between them. This CDR3 has 16 residues. Germline CDR1 and CDR2: SGHVS and FQNEAQ. The CDR3 DNA sequence: TGTGCCAGCAGCTTAGCGGAAACAGGGCTCTCCTACGAGCAGTACTTC. This gives the protein CASSLAETGLSYEQYF.

CDR3 in amino acids: CASSLEASSSTGELFF. In DNA form, the CDR3 reads TGTGCCAGCAGCTTAGAGGCTAGCAGCAGCACCGGGGAGCTGTTTTTT. The gene calls are TRBV7-9 and TRBJ2-2, with D possibly TRBD2 on 5 matching bases. The germline V and J ends were trimmed by 1 base and 4 bases, with 13 bases remaining between them. The CDR3 runs to 16 residues. Germline V gene data show CDR1 as SEHNR and CDR2 as FQNEAQ (reference sequence).

The CDR3 sequence is CASSPPGTVFGNTIYF. The CDR3 nucleotides read TGTGCCAGCAGCCCCCCTGGGACAGTCTTTGGAAACACCATATATTTT. The chain has TRBV11-2 and TRBJ1-3, with TRBD1 matching over 7 bases. CDR3 length: 16 residues. Germline V lookup: CDR1 SGHAT, CDR2 FQNNGV. The V and J ends lost 5 bases and 3 bases, in that order; junction bases with no gene match: 10.

This chain links TRBV5-1 with TRBJ2-3, with 7 bases matching TRBD2. Germline CDR1 and CDR2: SGHRS and YFSETQ. This CDR3 contains 14 residues. V lost 4 bases to trimming and J lost 3 bases; unmatched junction nucleotides: 5. The CDR3 here is CASSAAGPTDTQYF. The CDR3, as DNA: TGCGCCAGCAGCGCAGCGGGACCAACAGATACGCAGTATTTT.

J is TRBJ1-5 and V is TRBV5-6, with D uncertain. Germline V gene data show CDR1 as SGHDT and CDR2 as YYEEEE. Trimming shortened V by 2 bases and J by 5 bases, and 8 bases separated the two germline ends. This CDR3 region has 13 residues. The CDR3 DNA is TGTGCCAGCAGCTTTCCTTTTGATCAGCCCCAGCATTTT. It is translated as CASSFPFDQPQHF.

V gene TRBV29-1 combines with J gene TRBJ1-1; D is unclear. V lost 4 bases, J lost 6 bases, and 12 bases lay in between. The V gene's germline CDR1 is SQVTM and CDR2 ANQGSEA. There are 12 residues in the CDR3. CDR3 sequence reads: CSVVSGVAEAFF. Here the CDR3 DNA reads TGCAGCGTTGTATCGGGTGTGGCTGAAGCTTTCTTT.

The chain employs TRBV5-1 and TRBJ1-2, with D tentatively TRBD1 (5 bases). The CDR3 contains 13 residues. Trimming cost V 0 bases and J 4 bases, with 7 bases left between them. In germline, CDR1 is SGHRS, CDR2 YFSETQ. CDR3 sequence reads: CASSLGQTYGYTF. In nucleotides, the CDR3 is TGCGCCAGCAGCTTGGGACAGACCTATGGCTACACCTTC.

V usage is TRBV29-1 and J usage is TRBJ1-2; D unclear. The CDR3 loop spans 11 amino acids. Germline V gene sequence: CDR1 SQVTM, CDR2 ANQGSEA. V was trimmed by 4 bases and J by 8 bases, leaving 11 bases between them. CDR3 bases: TGCAGCGTTGTCGGGCGGGGAGGCTACACCTTC. The encoded protein is CSVVGRGGYTF.

The chain has TRBV5-8 and TRBJ1-5, with a possible D match to TRBD1 (6 bases). CDR1 and CDR2 from the germline V gene are SGHTS and YDEGEE. V shed 4 bases and J shed 0 bases, with 14 bases lying between them. The CDR3 is 16 amino acids. In DNA, the CDR3 is TGTGCCAGCAGCCACCACAGGGTGGGTAGCAATCAGCCCCAGCATTTT. Amino acids: CASSHHRVGSNQPQHF.

This clone was seen only once. The rearrangement joins TRBV2 to TRBJ2-1; D may be TRBD1 (6 bases). This CDR3 contains 15 residues. Trimming cost V 10 bases and J 1 base, with 17 bases left between them. Germline CDR1 and CDR2: SNHLY and FYNNEI. The CDR3 spells CANSLDSVSYNEQFF. In DNA, the CDR3 is TGTGCCAACTCTCTGGACAGTGTGTCCTACAATGAGCAGTTCTTC.

The chain recombines TRBV7-8 with TRBJ2-7; tentatively, D is TRBD1 (7 bases). Deletions cut 3 bases from V and 2 bases from J, with 14 bases between. Germline V gene sequence: CDR1 SGHVS, CDR2 FQNEAQ. The CDR3 runs to 15 residues. CDR3 in DNA: TGTGCCAGCAGCTTGGCGGGACAGTTAGCCTACGAGCAGTACTTC. This codes for CASSLAGQLAYEQYF.

The chain recombines TRBV18 with TRBJ2-7; TRBD2 is a possible D gene (5 bases). The CDR3 has 14 residues. V dropped 1 base and J dropped 0 bases, with 7 bases sitting between them. CDR1 is KGHSH, CDR2 LQKENI, per germline. The CDR3 protein is CASSPLGSSYEQYF. Here the CDR3 DNA reads TGTGCCAGCTCACCACTAGGGAGCTCCTACGAGCAGTACTTC.

V usage is TRBV6-4 and J usage is TRBJ2-1; TRBD2 agrees at 7 bases. The CDR3 runs 14 residues. Unmatched junction bases numbered 6, after V lost 4 bases and J lost 6 bases. From germline, CDR1 is MRHNA and CDR2 SNTAGT. In nucleotides, the CDR3 is TGTGCCAGCAGTGTCGTAGCGGGTTTCAATGAGCAGTTCTTC. It codes for CASSVVAGFNEQFF.